Following are 19 T cell receptor beta chains from one sample sequenced in a study of T cell changes during pregnancy in multiple sclerosis. Libraries were prepared by immunoSEQ multiplex PCR; TCRdb keeps only in-frame clonotypes and omits some of them. The repertoire holds approximately 32,000 clones, with around 90% as singletons. The sample in question was CD8+ T cells from peripheral blood mononuclear cells, obtained in the first trimester of pregnancy. All receptors come from a female donor with multiple sclerosis, enrolled in a pregnancy study.

This chain links TRBV28 with TRBJ1-5, with D possibly TRBD1 on 6 matching bases. V lost 0 bases to trimming and J lost 6 bases, with 21 bases between them. This CDR3 comprises 18 residues. From germline, CDR1 is MDHEN and CDR2 SYDVKM. CDR3 DNA sequence: TGTGCCAGCAGTTTATGGCTGTACAGGGCCCTAGGTGCTCAGCCCCAGCATTTT. Amino acid sequence: CASSLWLYRALGAQPQHF.

The chain carries TRBV19 and TRBJ1-1; TRBD1 might be the D (5 bases). The CDR3 has 13 residues. The V gene's germline CDR1 is LNHDA and CDR2 SQIVND (reference sequence). With 7 bases removed from V and 3 bases from J, the gap between germline ends came to 12 bases. The CDR3 coding sequence is TGTGCCAGTACCCGGGGGTGGGACACTGAAGCTTTCTTT. Translation gives CASTRGWDTEAFF.

The chain joins TRBV4-1 to TRBJ1-5; 7 nucleotides match TRBD1. This CDR3 is built from 16 residues. V was pared by 3 bases and J by 9 bases, with 14 bases of the junction left unmatched. The germline V gene has CDR1 MGHRA and CDR2 YSYEKL. This CDR3 is CASSHKSGGWGWPQHF. CDR3 nucleotide sequence: TGCGCCAGCAGCCATAAGTCAGGGGGATGGGGGTGGCCCCAGCATTTT.

This sequence joins TRBV4-3 and TRBJ1-2; D might be TRBD1 (5 bases). Per the germline V gene, CDR1 is LGHNA and CDR2 is YSLEER. The CDR3 is made up of 15 amino acids. The germline V and J ends were trimmed by 7 bases and 4 bases, with 19 bases remaining between them. The CDR3 DNA sequence: TGCGCCAGCACCAGGTACCAGGGTTACGCCTATGGCTACACCTTC. Its protein is CASTRYQGYAYGYTF.

V gene TRBV2 combines with J gene TRBJ2-5; 11 bases are a match to TRBD1. Germline V CDR1 and CDR2: SNHLY, FYNNEI. The CDR3 extends over 14 amino acids. V lost 6 bases and J lost 5; bases outside the gene matches: 5. In DNA form, the CDR3 reads TGTGCCAGCAGAGGACAGGGGGCAGGGGAGACCCAGTACTTC. It translates to CASRGQGAGETQYF.

The rearrangement uses TRBV30 and TRBJ1-1; 7 nucleotides match TRBD1. The CDR3 has 13 amino acids. Looked up from germline, CDR1 is GTSNPN and CDR2 is SVGIG (reference sequence). J was trimmed by 5 bases and V by 6 bases; bases with no gene match: 9. This CDR3 reads CACVLPGQTEAFF. In nucleotides, the CDR3 is TGTGCCTGTGTATTACCGGGACAGACTGAAGCTTTCTTT.

The gene calls are TRBV7-9 and TRBJ2-7, with TRBD1 identical over 9 bases. After removal of 7 bases from V and 4 bases from J, the junction contained 8 bases not matched to a gene. Per the germline V gene, CDR1 is SEHNR and CDR2 is FQNEAQ (reference sequence). This CDR3 has 14 residues. The CDR3 protein is CASILTGGSYEQYF. In DNA, the CDR3 is TGTGCCAGCATCCTAACAGGGGGCTCTTACGAGCAGTACTTC.

The chain couples TRBV10-2 to TRBJ1-5, with 9 bases that match TRBD1. Germline CDR1 and CDR2: WSHSY and SAAADI. Trimming cost V 6 bases and J 1 base; bases outside gene matches: 13. The CDR3 length is 18 residues. Here the CDR3 reads CASRSTGGRGTSNQPQHF. In nucleotides, the CDR3 is TGCGCCAGCAGAAGCACAGGGGGCAGGGGGACGAGCAATCAGCCCCAGCATTTT.

The rearrangement links TRBV5-1 to TRBJ2-2; TRBD2 might be the D (5 bases). V lost 10 bases and J 2 bases, leaving 15 bases between the germline ends. The CDR3 is 14 residues long. Germline CDR1 and CDR2: SGHRS and YFSETQ. CDR3 nucleotide sequence: TGCGCCGGGAGATCTGACGGAAACACCGGGGAGCTGTTTTTT. Translating gives CAGRSDGNTGELFF. The full variable domain, its missing parts supplied by reference TRBV5-1 and TRBJ2-2, is KAGVTQTPRYLIKTRGQQVTLSCSPISGHRSVSWYQQTPGQGLQFLFEYFSETQRNKGNFPGRFSGRQFSNSRSEMNVSTLELGDSALYLCAGRSDGNTGELFFGEGSRLTVL.

The V gene is TRBV5-5, the J gene TRBJ2-7; D is unresolved. Trimming removed 4 bases from V and 3 bases from J, with 11 bases in between. Per germline, CDR1 SGHKS and CDR2 YYEKEE (reference sequence). The CDR3 is 13 amino acids. Written as DNA, the CDR3 is TGTGCCAGCAGCCCCCATCTAGGCTACGAGCAGTACTTC. It codes for CASSPHLGYEQYF.

The chain recombines TRBV27 with TRBJ2-7; tentatively, D is TRBD1 (6 bases). V gave up 2 bases and J gave up 6 bases, with 14 bases separating them. Per the germline V gene, CDR1 is MNHEY and CDR2 is SMNVEV (reference sequence). The CDR3 runs 14 residues. CDR3 in amino acids: CASSLGTPPGEQYF. The CDR3 nucleotides are TGTGCCAGCAGTTTAGGGACACCTCCTGGCGAGCAGTACTTC.

The V call is TRBV5-1, the J call TRBJ1-1; 7 bases line up with TRBD1. Germline trimming cut 5 bases from V and 1 base from J; bases unmatched to any gene: 8. The CDR3 has 15 residues. Germline-derived CDR1 and CDR2 are SGHRS and YFSETQ. This CDR3 reads CASREGQASNTEAFF. In DNA, the CDR3 is TGCGCCAGCAGAGAAGGACAGGCGTCGAACACTGAAGCTTTCTTT.

The rearrangement joins TRBV11-2 to TRBJ2-3; the match to TRBD2 covers 7 bases. Per the germline V gene, CDR1 is SGHAT and CDR2 is FQNNGV. The CDR3 length is 16 residues. With V trimmed by 1 base and J by 2 bases, 6 bases remained unmatched. The CDR3 is CASSLATREFTDTQYF. DNA for the CDR3: TGTGCCAGCAGCTTAGCTACGCGGGAGTTCACAGATACGCAGTATTTT.

The chain has TRBV9 and TRBJ2-2, with 8 bases fitting TRBD2. The germline CDR1 and CDR2 sequences are SGDLS and YYNGEE. V was pared by 0 bases and J by 5 bases, with 6 bases of the junction left unmatched. This CDR3 is built from 16 residues. This chain's CDR3 is CASSVGSGSRTGELFF. CDR3 in DNA: TGTGCCAGCAGCGTAGGGAGCGGGAGTAGAACCGGGGAGCTGTTTTTT.

By sample fraction, this clone is medium-sized. The CDR3 protein is CASRRWNQPQHF. The DNA for the CDR3 is TGCGCCAGCAGGCGGTGGAATCAGCCCCAGCATTTT. This rearrangement joins TRBV10-2 to TRBJ1-5; D is uncertain. Trimming shortened V by 6 bases and J by 4 bases, and 7 bases separated the two germline ends. Germline V lookup: CDR1 WSHSY, CDR2 SAAADI. This CDR3 is built from 12 residues.

The chain has TRBV27 and TRBJ2-1; the D is unclear. Trimming took off 6 bases at V and 2 bases at J, with 11 bases between the two ends. The V gene's germline CDR1 is MNHEY and CDR2 SMNVEV (reference sequence). The CDR3 loop spans 14 amino acids. This chain's CDR3 is CASSPGGPYNEQFF. CDR3 nucleotide sequence: TGTGCCAGCAGCCCCGGTGGGCCCTACAATGAGCAGTTCTTC.

The count of this clone is one. The V gene is TRBV5-6, the J gene TRBJ2-7; possible D gene TRBD2, 6 bases. Trimming removed 4 bases at V and 5 bases at J, with 16 bases between. The germline V gene has CDR1 SGHDT and CDR2 YYEEEE. This CDR3 has 14 residues. In nucleotides, the CDR3 is TGTGCCAGCAGCCCGCAGGAGGGCGGGCACGAGCAGTACTTC. Protein sequence: CASSPQEGGHEQYF. Full variable domain (missing parts from reference TRBV5-6 and TRBJ2-7): DAGVTQSPTHLIKTRGQQVTLRCSPKSGHDTVSWYQQALGQGPQFIFQYYEEEERQRGNFPDRFSGHQFPNYSSELNVNALLLGDSALYLCASSPQEGGHEQYFGPGTRLTVT.

This sequence joins TRBV29-1 and TRBJ2-2; D call uncertain. Trimming stripped 7 bases from V and 3 bases from J, with 6 bases between. The CDR3 is made up of 11 amino acids. Per the germline V gene, CDR1 is SQVTM and CDR2 is ANQGSEA. This chain's CDR3 is CSGLYTGELFF. As DNA, the CDR3 is TGCAGCGGACTCTACACCGGGGAGCTGTTTTTT.

The V call is TRBV11-2, the J call TRBJ2-7; D is unclear. CDR1 is SGHAT and CDR2 is FQNNGV in the germline V gene. This CDR3 spans 11 amino acids. Trimming pared 6 bases from V and 5 bases from J, leaving 8 bases between. DNA for the CDR3: TGTGCCAGCAGGAAGGAGAACGAGCAGTACTTC. This translates into CASRKENEQYF.